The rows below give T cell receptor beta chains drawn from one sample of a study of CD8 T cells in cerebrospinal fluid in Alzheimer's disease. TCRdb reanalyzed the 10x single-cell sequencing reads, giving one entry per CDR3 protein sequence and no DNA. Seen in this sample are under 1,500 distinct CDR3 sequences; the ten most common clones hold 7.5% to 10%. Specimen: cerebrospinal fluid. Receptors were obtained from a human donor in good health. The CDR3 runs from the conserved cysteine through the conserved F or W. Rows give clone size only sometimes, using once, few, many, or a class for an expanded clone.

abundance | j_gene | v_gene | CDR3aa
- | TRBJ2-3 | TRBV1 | CTSSLKGLAPEDADDTQYF
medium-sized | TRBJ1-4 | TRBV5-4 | CASSLAAQAAGKLFF
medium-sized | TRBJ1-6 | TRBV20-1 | CSARPLSNPDTPSGDSPLHF
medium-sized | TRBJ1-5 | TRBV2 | CASSVEKDQPQHF
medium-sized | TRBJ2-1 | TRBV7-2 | CASSSGRRLLAGGAYNEQFF
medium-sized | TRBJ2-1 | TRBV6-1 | CASSIAGPEQFF
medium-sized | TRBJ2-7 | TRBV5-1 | CASNTDRDLEQYF
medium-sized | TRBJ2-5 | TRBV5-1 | CASSYSGGEETQYF
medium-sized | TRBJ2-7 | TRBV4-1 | CASSQGQTTSYEQYF
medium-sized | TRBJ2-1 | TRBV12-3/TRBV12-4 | CASGYRGEQFF
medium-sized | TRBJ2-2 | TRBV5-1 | CASSLGTSGDTGELFF
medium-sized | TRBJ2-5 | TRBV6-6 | CASSYLLAGETQYF
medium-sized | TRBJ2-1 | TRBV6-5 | CASRPEGLPRPHYEQFF
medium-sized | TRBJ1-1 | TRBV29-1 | CSVGVDGGTEAFF
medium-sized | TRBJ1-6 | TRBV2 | CASSHGRDNSPLHF
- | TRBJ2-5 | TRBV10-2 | CASSESERGGETQYF
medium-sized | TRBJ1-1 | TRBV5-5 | CASSLRRAENTEAFF
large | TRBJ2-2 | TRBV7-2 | CASSLLLSIDTGELFF
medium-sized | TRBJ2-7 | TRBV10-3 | CAITPTGTASYEQYF
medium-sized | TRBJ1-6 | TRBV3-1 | CASRLGQNNSPLHF
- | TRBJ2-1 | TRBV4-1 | CASRKGGASYNEQFF
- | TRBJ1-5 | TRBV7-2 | CASRTGTGGLGNQPQHF
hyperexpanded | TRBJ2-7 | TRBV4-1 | CASSRETDLAGPTTQQYF
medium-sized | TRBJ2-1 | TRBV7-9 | CASSSLGGQGIRNEQFF
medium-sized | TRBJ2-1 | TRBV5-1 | CASSAENEQFF
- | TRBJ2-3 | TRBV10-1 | CASSGQGPTDTQYF
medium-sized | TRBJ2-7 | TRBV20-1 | CSADGLAGGDYEQYF
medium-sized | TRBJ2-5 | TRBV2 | CASRAGAQQETQYF
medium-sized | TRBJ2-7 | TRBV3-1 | CASSSRPGLATPGRDEQYF
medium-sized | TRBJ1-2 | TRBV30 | CAWFPWTPNYGYTF
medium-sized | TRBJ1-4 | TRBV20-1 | CSASPSGGTEGKLFF
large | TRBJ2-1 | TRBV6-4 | CASSYRENNEQFF
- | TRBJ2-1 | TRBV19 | CASLRGFEQFF
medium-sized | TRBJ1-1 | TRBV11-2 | CASSDRLSNTEAFF
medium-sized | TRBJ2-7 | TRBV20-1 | CSARERESSYEQYF
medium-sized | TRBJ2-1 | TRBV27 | CASSYSDEQFF
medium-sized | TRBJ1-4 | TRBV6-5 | CASSRKPTGVNEKLFF
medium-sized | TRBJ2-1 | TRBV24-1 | CATGDSGTGIWEQFF
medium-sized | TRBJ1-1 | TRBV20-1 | CSARVPVVWGTEAFF
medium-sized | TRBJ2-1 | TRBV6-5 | CASSSRTGGNNNEQFF
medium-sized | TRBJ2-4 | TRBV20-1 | CSARDTRAGEGDIQYF
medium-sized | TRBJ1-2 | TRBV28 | CASSETGGNGYTF
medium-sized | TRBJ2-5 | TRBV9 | CASSVLAGGGETQYF
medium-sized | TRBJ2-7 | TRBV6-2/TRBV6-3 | CASSDTSGRLHYEQYF
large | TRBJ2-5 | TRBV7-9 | CASSDISDIQETQYF
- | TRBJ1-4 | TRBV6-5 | CASSYPVLSPHEKLFF
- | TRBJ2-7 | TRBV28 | CASSSASGQGSDEQYF
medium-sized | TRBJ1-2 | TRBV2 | CASSIRQGAGGYTF
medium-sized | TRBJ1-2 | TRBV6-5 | CASSYGQFYGYTF
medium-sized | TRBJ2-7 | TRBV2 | CASNREGPVEQYF
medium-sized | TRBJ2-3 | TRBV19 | CASRSRGATDTQYF
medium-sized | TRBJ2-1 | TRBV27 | CASSFRGPGGNEQFF
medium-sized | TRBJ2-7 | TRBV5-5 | CASSLTLSYEQYF
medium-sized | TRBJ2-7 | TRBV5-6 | CASSLRRERGEQYF
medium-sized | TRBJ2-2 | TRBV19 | CASSIQEGTPGELFF
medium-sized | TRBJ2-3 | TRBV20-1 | CSATQGADTQYF
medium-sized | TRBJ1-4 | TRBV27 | CASTDGPNEKLFF
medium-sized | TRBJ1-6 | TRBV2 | CASSDGGDSPLHF
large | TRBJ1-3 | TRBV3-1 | CASSQRISGNTIYF